These 10 T cell receptor beta chains were all obtained from the same sample, sequenced in a study of T-cell reconstitution after alpha-beta-depleted transplantation in children. Unique molecular identifiers were used in preparing the TCRbeta library. Via MiXCR, TCRdb re-called the PCR reads, giving one row per CDR3 protein. The sample holds about 420,000 distinct CDR3 sequences; approximately 11% are singletons and the top ten take roughly 6%. Sequencing used PBMCs from the stem cell graft donor, obtained from the stem cell graft. These TCRs come from a human donor who donated a stem cell graft to a child with acute myeloid leukemia.

In this sample, this clonotype turned up many times. The chain has TRBV5-4 and TRBJ2-2, with TRBD2 matching 13 bases. Losses at the gene ends were 3 bases for V and 7 bases for J; bases not matched to a gene: 6. Germline CDR1 reads SGHNT; CDR2 reads YYREEE (reference sequence). There are 16 residues in the CDR3. CDR3 loop: CASSSGLAGVVGELFF. CDR3 nucleotides: TGTGCCAGCAGCTCAGGACTAGCGGGAGTGGTCGGGGAGCTGTTTTTT.

This clonotype was observed a few times. The chain has TRBV12-3 or TRBV12-4 and TRBJ2-7; 10 bases map to TRBD1. CDR3 length equals 15 residues. V shed 6 bases and J 5 bases; nucleotides not matched to a gene: 10. Here the CDR3 DNA reads TGTGCCAGCAGCTCACCGGGACAGGGGATCGACGAGCAGTACTTC. The encoded protein is CASSSPGQGIDEQYF.

This sequence joins TRBV5-1 and TRBJ2-1, with a tentative D call TRBD2 (6 bases). Germline V gives CDR1 SGHRS, CDR2 YFSETQ. This CDR3 contains 15 residues. Trimming took off 0 bases at V and 7 bases at J, with 14 bases between the two ends. The CDR3 spells CASSLDGDSPNEQFF. The CDR3 nucleotides are TGCGCCAGCAGCTTGGATGGGGACTCACCTAATGAGCAGTTCTTC. Complete variable domain (other parts from reference TRBV5-1 and TRBJ2-1): KAGVTQTPRYLIKTRGQQVTLSCSPISGHRSVSWYQQTPGQGLQFLFEYFSETQRNKGNFPGRFSGRQFSNSRSEMNVSTLELGDSALYLCASSLDGDSPNEQFFGPGTRLTVL.

This clonotype showed up many times. The rearrangement links TRBV4-2 to TRBJ1-4; D unclear. The germline V gene has CDR1 LGHNA and CDR2 YNFKEQ. Between the trimmed V and J ends, which lost 4 bases and 4 bases, there was a span of 19 bases. The CDR3 loop spans 17 amino acids. For the CDR3, the DNA is TGTGCCAGCAGCCTTTCCGGGTCCCTGGGGAATAATGAAAAACTGTTTTTT. Translated, it gives CASSLSGSLGNNEKLFF.

This clonotype was seen ten or more times. The rearrangement links TRBV6-2 or TRBV6-3 to TRBJ2-3, with D possibly being TRBD1 (6 bases). V was cut by 6 bases and J by 10 bases, with 14 bases left in between. This CDR3 is built from 12 residues. In germline, CDR1 is MNHEY, CDR2 SVGEGT. The CDR3 reads CASRPGQRPQYF. In DNA, the CDR3 is TGTGCCAGCAGACCCGGACAGCGCCCGCAGTATTTT.

This sequence joins TRBV5-8 and TRBJ1-4, with D possibly matching TRBD1 (6 bases). Germline lookup yields CDR1 SGHTS and CDR2 YDEGEE. V lost 4 bases to trimming and J lost 5 bases, with 12 bases between them. The CDR3 is made up of 14 amino acids. This CDR3 is CASSGGTRNEKLFF. The CDR3 DNA reads TGTGCCAGCAGCGGCGGGACACGGAATGAAAAACTGTTTTTT.

This clonotype showed up just a few times. The chain uses TRBV7-2 and TRBJ1-1, with D uncertain. The CDR3 runs 16 residues. The germline CDR1 and CDR2 sequences are SGHTA and FQGNSA. Trimming removed 5 bases at V and 1 base at J, with 17 bases between. The DNA of the CDR3 is TGTGCCAGCAGCATCCAAGGGTCTGTTCGGAACACTGAAGCTTTCTTT. This translates into CASSIQGSVRNTEAFF. The complete variable domain, with remaining parts taken from reference TRBV7-2 and TRBJ1-1, reads GAGVSQSPSNKVTEKGKDVELRCDPISGHTALYWYRQSLGQGLEFLIYFQGNSAPDKSGLPSDRFSAERTGGSVSTLTIQRTQQEDSAVYLCASSIQGSVRNTEAFFGQGTRLTVV.

The chain couples TRBV12-3 or TRBV12-4 to TRBJ2-7; D remains ambiguous. The CDR3 covers 13 residues. Trimming took off 6 bases at V and 4 bases at J, with 13 bases between the two ends. CDR3 region: CASRKSGRYEQYV. CDR3 coding DNA: TGTGCCAGCAGAAAATCCGGAAGATACGAGCAGTACGTC.

This clonotype occurred a few times. This rearrangement joins TRBV29-1 to TRBJ2-1, with 10 bases that match TRBD2. CDR1 and CDR2 (germline): SQVTM, ANQGSEA. The CDR3 is 15 residues long. The V segment lost 7 bases and the J segment 8 bases; nucleotides outside the gene matches: 14. In DNA, the CDR3 is TGCAGCGCTAGTTCCCCTAGCGGGAGTGTTCATGAGCAGTTCTTC. It translates to CSASSPSGSVHEQFF.

This clonotype was picked up a small number of times. The chain is built from TRBV6-2 or TRBV6-3 and TRBJ2-7; 7 bases align to TRBD1. The length of the CDR3 is 15 residues. The J segment lost 2 bases and the V segment lost 4 bases, leaving 8 bases of the junction unmatched. Germline CDR1 is MNHEY and CDR2 is SVGEGT. CDR3 amino acids: CASSSLTGMTYEQYF. The CDR3, as DNA: TGTGCCAGCAGTTCGTTGACAGGGATGACCTACGAGCAGTACTTC.